A single sample is the source of the 18 T cell receptor beta chains below, sequenced in a study of sequential checkpoint blockade in melanoma (dated by TCRdb to between 2018 and 2020). The intended sense of this specimen's treatment or condition label: randomized to nivolumab then ipilimumab (arm A) or the reverse (arm B). The library was built by means of the immunoSEQ multiplex PCR assay. TCRdb took over this immuneACCESS table, retaining in-frame rearrangements with V and J assigned. Such tables are incomplete; in checked studies, under half of the missing clones stem from an unresolved V gene, and the remainder is unexplained. The table for this sample lists about 18,000 clones; around 76% of them were counted only once. The ten largest clones capture 34% of the sample. The sample in question was CD8+ T cells sorted from blood (inferred from file names), obtained from a patient given nivolumab and ipilimumab in sequence. The receptors were sampled from a human donor with melanoma.

The chain carries TRBV28 and TRBJ2-6; a weak D match, TRBD2 (5 bases). The CDR3 is made up of 16 amino acids. V lost 7 bases and J lost 0, with 13 bases in between. CDR1 and CDR2 from the germline V gene are MDHEN and SYDVKM. The CDR3 loop reads CASTHLRDSGANVLTF. The CDR3 bases are TGTGCCAGCACTCACCTCCGGGACTCTGGGGCCAACGTCCTGACTTTC.

V is TRBV6-1 and J is TRBJ1-1, with D possibly matching TRBD1 (5 bases). Germline values: CDR1 MNHNS, CDR2 SASEGT. Trimming shortened V by 5 bases and J by 3 bases, and 7 bases separated the two germline ends. The CDR3 runs 12 residues. The CDR3, as DNA: TGTGCCAGCAGTACAGGATACACTGAAGCTTTCTTT. This encodes CASSTGYTEAFF.

This clone was detected a few times. At one end, the junction sequence differs from germline, possibly due to a read error. At the DNA level, this CDR3 is encoded by other sequences in the same sample as well. The chain couples TRBV4-1 to TRBJ2-7, with 8 bases lining up with TRBD1. The CDR3 has 16 amino acids. CDR1 and CDR2 (germline): MGHRA, YSYEKL. As DNA, the CDR3 is TGTGCCAGCAGCCAAGATCATGGACAGGGATCTGACGAGCAGTACTTC. Amino acids: CASSQDHGQGSDEQYF.

The chain is built from TRBV5-1 and TRBJ2-5; D unresolved. The germline V and J ends were trimmed by 4 bases and 4 bases, with 14 bases remaining between them. The CDR3 sequence is 14 residues long. Germline V gene lookup returns CDR1 SGHRS and CDR2 YFSETQ. The CDR3 DNA sequence: TGCGCCAGCAGCCCCTCGACTTACTCAGAGACCCAGTACTTC. Its protein product is CASSPSTYSETQYF.

The chain links TRBV5-4 to TRBJ1-1; 7 bases fit TRBD1. The CDR3 runs to 19 residues. The germline gives CDR1 SGHNT, CDR2 YYREEE (reference sequence). The ends lost 2 bases at V and 1 base at J; junction bases unmatched: 17. The CDR3 coding sequence is TGTGCCAGCAGCTTTCACGACGGACAGGACGAAGAGACGAACACTGAAGCTTTCTTT. This translates into CASSFHDGQDEETNTEAFF.

This clone was counted a few times. The chain has TRBV14 and TRBJ2-1; D gene uncertain. The CDR3 extends over 11 amino acids. Trimming took off 1 base at V and 10 bases at J, with 5 bases between the two ends. Germline loops: CDR1 SGHDN, CDR2 FVKESK. The CDR3 is CASSQGGEQFF. For the CDR3, the DNA is TGTGCCAGCAGCCAAGGAGGCGAGCAGTTCTTC.

V and J are TRBV6-1 and TRBJ1-2, with D hard to call. CDR3 length equals 13 residues. CDR1 and CDR2 from the germline V gene are MNHNS and SASEGT. Trimming removed 1 base from V and 4 bases from J, with 7 bases in between. The CDR3 loop reads CASSEGEVYGYTF. CDR3 DNA: TGTGCCAGCAGTGAAGGAGAGGTCTATGGCTACACCTTC.

This chain joins TRBV9 and TRBJ2-3; 11 bases align to TRBD2. The V gene end was trimmed by 5 bases and the J gene end by 4 bases; junction bases not matched to a gene: 6. The CDR3 is made up of 15 amino acids. Germline assignment: CDR1 SGDLS and CDR2 YYNGEE. This CDR3 reads CASSLTGLAADTQYF. The CDR3 nucleotides are TGTGCCAGCAGTTTGACGGGACTAGCGGCAGATACGCAGTATTTT.

This clone was recorded once. The chain couples TRBV7-9 to TRBJ2-2, with D possibly being TRBD2 (6 bases). Germline CDR1 reads SEHNR; CDR2 reads FQNEAQ (reference sequence). The V end lost 1 base, the J end lost 4 bases, and 10 bases lay between the germline ends. The CDR3 runs 15 residues. This CDR3 reads CASSLGAGGTGELFF. DNA of the CDR3: TGTGCCAGCAGCTTAGGGGCCGGGGGCACCGGGGAGCTGTTTTTT.

The chain combines TRBV27 with TRBJ2-7; TRBD1 is a possible D gene (5 bases). Germline CDR1 and CDR2: MNHEY and SMNVEV (reference sequence). This CDR3 comprises 13 residues. V lost 3 bases, J lost 5 bases, and 11 bases lay in between. The CDR3 region is CASSFSAGNEQYF. In nucleotides, the CDR3 is TGTGCCAGCAGTTTCTCAGCAGGGAACGAGCAGTACTTC.

The rearrangement uses TRBV28 and TRBJ2-1; 7 nucleotides line up with TRBD2. V shed 3 bases, J shed 6 bases, and the junction held 8 bases outside the gene matches. The CDR3 contains 15 residues. CDR1 and CDR2 (germline): MDHEN, SYDVKM. CDR3 in amino acids: CASSFIVTGGNEQFF. In nucleotides, the CDR3 is TGTGCCAGCAGTTTTATAGTTACGGGGGGCAATGAGCAGTTCTTC. The full variable domain, completed using reference TRBV28 and TRBJ2-1, is DVKVTQSSRYLVKRTGEKVFLECVQDMDHENMFWYRQDPGLGLRLIYFSYDVKMKEKGDIPEGYSVSREKKERFSLILESASTNQTSMYLCASSFIVTGGNEQFFGPGTRLTVL.

A remark on this clone: Only one base separates this from a far larger clonotype, so it likely reflects a read error. The chain carries TRBV5-4 and TRBJ2-7; 14 bases are a match to TRBD2. V lost 0 bases, J lost 5 bases, and 10 bases stayed unmatched. Germline V gene sequence: CDR1 SGHNT, CDR2 YYREEE (reference sequence). The CDR3 is 18 amino acids. The DNA for the CDR3 is TGTGCCAGCAGCTTGGAAGGGACTAGCGGGAGTCAAAGGGACGAGCAGTACTTC. It translates to CASSLEGTSGSQRDEQYF. The full variable domain, with the rest looked up from reference TRBV5-4 and TRBJ2-7, is ETGVTQSPTHLIKTRGQQVTLRCSSQSGHNTVSWYQQALGQGPQFIFQYYREEENGRGNFPPRFSGLQFPNYSSELNVNALELDDSALYLCASSLEGTSGSQRDEQYFGPGTRLTVT.

The rearrangement links TRBV6-4 to TRBJ2-3, with TRBD2 identical over 13 bases. V was clipped by 0 bases and J by 4 bases; unmatched bases: 4. Germline V gene lookup returns CDR1 MRHNA and CDR2 SNTAGT. The CDR3 totals 17 residues. CDR3 coding DNA: TGTGCCAGCAGTGACTCAACTAGCGGGGGGGCCCCAGATACGCAGTATTTT. It is translated as CASSDSTSGGAPDTQYF.

The chain couples TRBV4-1 to TRBJ1-5; D may be TRBD1 (6 bases). From germline, CDR1 is MGHRA and CDR2 YSYEKL. This CDR3 is 15 amino acids long. Trimming removed 3 bases from V and 3 bases from J, with 12 bases in between. In nucleotides, the CDR3 is TGCGCCAGCAGCCAGGGGACACCTAACAATCAGCCCCAGCATTTT. Amino acids: CASSQGTPNNQPQHF.

This clone is labeled large. The J gene is TRBJ2-7, the V gene TRBV9, with 8 bases lining up with TRBD1. After removal of 4 bases from V and 0 bases from J, the junction contained 6 bases not matched to a gene. Germline CDR1 reads SGDLS; CDR2 reads YYNGEE. This CDR3 has 15 residues. The CDR3 spells CASSPAGTGSYEQYF. DNA of the CDR3: TGTGCCAGCAGCCCCGCAGGGACAGGCTCCTACGAGCAGTACTTC.

The chain couples TRBV28 to TRBJ2-1; 7 nucleotides match TRBD1. Germline lookup yields CDR1 MDHEN and CDR2 SYDVKM. The ends lost 6 bases at V and 2 bases at J; junction bases unmatched: 7. The CDR3 is made up of 15 amino acids. The CDR3 reads CASSPGTATYNEQFF. The CDR3 region has the DNA TGTGCCAGCAGCCCCGGGACAGCAACCTACAATGAGCAGTTCTTC. Combining the CDR3 with reference TRBV28 and TRBJ2-1 gives the whole variable domain DVKVTQSSRYLVKRTGEKVFLECVQDMDHENMFWYRQDPGLGLRLIYFSYDVKMKEKGDIPEGYSVSREKKERFSLILESASTNQTSMYLCASSPGTATYNEQFFGPGTRLTVL.

The chain combines TRBV15 with TRBJ2-1, with 14 nucleotides matching TRBD2. The V segment lost 6 bases and the J segment 8 bases; nucleotides outside the gene matches: 6. The CDR3 consists of 15 residues. Germline V CDR1 and CDR2: LNHNV, YYDKDF (reference sequence). In DNA, the CDR3 is TGTGCCACCAGACTGGGGACTAGCGGGGGTGATGAGCAGTTCTTC. Translation gives CATRLGTSGGDEQFF.

This clone was seen a handful of times. The chain carries TRBV6-6 and TRBJ1-1, with TRBD1 matching over 7 bases. The germline V gene encodes CDR1 MNHNY and CDR2 SVGAGI (reference sequence). J gave up 2 bases and V 6 bases, and 9 bases lay outside the gene matches. The CDR3 is 15 residues long. CDR3 sequence reads: CASRLTGAENTEAFF. CDR3 nucleotides: TGTGCCAGCAGACTCACAGGGGCGGAAAACACTGAAGCTTTCTTT.